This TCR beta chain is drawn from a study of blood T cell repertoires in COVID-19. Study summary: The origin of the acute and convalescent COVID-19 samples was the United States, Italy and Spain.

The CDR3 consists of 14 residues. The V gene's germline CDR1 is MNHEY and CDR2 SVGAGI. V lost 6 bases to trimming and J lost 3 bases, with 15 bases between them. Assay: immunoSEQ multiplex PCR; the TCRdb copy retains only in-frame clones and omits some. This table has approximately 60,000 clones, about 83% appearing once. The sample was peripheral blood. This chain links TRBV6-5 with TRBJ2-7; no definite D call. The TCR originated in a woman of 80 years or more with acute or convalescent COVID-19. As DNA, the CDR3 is TGTGCCAGCAGAGTAGACACCGCGCGCTACGAGCAGTACTTC. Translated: CASRVDTARYEQYF.